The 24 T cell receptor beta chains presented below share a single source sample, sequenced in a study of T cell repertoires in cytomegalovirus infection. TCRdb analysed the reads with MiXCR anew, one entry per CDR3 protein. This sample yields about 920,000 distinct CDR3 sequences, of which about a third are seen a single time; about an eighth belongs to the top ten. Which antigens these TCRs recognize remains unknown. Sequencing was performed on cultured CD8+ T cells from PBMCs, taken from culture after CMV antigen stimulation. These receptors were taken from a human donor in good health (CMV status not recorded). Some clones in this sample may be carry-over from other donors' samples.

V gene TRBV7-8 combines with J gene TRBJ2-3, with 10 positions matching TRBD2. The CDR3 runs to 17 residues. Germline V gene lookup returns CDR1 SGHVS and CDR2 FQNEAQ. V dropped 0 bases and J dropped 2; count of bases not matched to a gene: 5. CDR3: CASSLAAGGLNTDTQYF. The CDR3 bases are TGTGCCAGCAGCTTAGCAGCGGGGGGGCTGAACACAGATACGCAGTATTTT.

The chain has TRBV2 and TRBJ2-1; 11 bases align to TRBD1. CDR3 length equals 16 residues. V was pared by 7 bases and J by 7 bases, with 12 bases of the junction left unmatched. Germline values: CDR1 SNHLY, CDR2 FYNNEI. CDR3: CASTMAEGQGGNEQFF. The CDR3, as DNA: TGTGCCAGCACCATGGCCGAGGGACAGGGGGGGAATGAGCAGTTCTTC.

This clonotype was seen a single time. The DNA of the CDR3 is TGTGCCACCACGACTAGCGGGGATCCTACAGATACGCAGTATTTT. Translated: CATTTSGDPTDTQYF. The chain joins TRBV10-3 to TRBJ2-3, with 11 bases matching TRBD2. In germline, CDR1 is ENHRY, CDR2 SYGVKD. The J segment lost 3 bases and the V segment lost 10 bases, leaving 9 bases of the junction unmatched. The CDR3 extends over 15 amino acids.

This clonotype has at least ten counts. The DNA of the CDR3 is TGTGCCAGCAGCCAAGGACTAGCAACCTCCTACAATGAGCAGTTCTTC. It encodes CASSQGLATSYNEQFF. The gene calls are TRBV7-3 and TRBJ2-1; TRBD2 aligns across 8 bases. Trimming at V came to 5 bases and at J to 0 bases, leaving 6 bases not matched to a gene. The CDR3 spans 16 residues. The germline V gene encodes CDR1 SGHTA and CDR2 FQGTGA.

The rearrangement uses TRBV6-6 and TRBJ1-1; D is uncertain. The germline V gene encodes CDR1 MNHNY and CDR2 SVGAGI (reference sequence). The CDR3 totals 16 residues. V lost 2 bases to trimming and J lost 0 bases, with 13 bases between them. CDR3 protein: CASSYILASLNTEAFF. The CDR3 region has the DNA TGTGCCAGCAGTTACATCTTGGCCAGTTTGAACACTGAAGCTTTCTTT.

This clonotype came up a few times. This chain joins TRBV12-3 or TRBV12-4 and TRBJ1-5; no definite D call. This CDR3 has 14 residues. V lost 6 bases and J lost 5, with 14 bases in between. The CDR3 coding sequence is TGTGCCAGCAGCCCGGGATGGGATCATCAGCCCCAGCATTTT. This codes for CASSPGWDHQPQHF.

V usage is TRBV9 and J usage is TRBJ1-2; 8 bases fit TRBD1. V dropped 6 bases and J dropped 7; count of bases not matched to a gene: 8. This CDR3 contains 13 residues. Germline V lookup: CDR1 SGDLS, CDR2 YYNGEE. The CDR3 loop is CASIGQGYGGYTF. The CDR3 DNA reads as TGTGCCAGCATCGGACAGGGTTATGGTGGCTACACCTTC. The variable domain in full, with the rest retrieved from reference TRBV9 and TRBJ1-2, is DSGVTQTPKHLITATGQRVTLRCSPRSGDLSVYWYQQSLDQGLQFLIQYYNGEERAKGNILERFSAQQFPDLHSELNLSSLELGDSALYFCASIGQGYGGYTFGSGTRLTVV.

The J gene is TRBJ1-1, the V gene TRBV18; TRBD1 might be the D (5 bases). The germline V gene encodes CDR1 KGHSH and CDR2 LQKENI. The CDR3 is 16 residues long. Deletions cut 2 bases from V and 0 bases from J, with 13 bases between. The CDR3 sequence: CASSPASGGMNTEAFF. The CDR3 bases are TGTGCCAGCTCACCAGCCTCTGGGGGTATGAACACTGAAGCTTTCTTT.

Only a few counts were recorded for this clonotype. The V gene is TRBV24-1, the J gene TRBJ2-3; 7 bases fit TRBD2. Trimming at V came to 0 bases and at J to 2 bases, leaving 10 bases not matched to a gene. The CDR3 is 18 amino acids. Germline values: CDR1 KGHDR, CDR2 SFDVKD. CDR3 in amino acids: CATSDLSEGEGITDTQYF. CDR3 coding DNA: TGTGCCACCAGTGATTTGTCTGAAGGGGAGGGAATCACAGATACGCAGTATTTT.

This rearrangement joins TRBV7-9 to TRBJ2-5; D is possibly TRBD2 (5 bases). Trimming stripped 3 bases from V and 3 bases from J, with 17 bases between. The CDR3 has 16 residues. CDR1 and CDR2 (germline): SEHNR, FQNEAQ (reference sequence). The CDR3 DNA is TGTGCCAGCAGCTTTAAGGCCCTAGCTCCTAAAGAGACCCAGTACTTC. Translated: CASSFKALAPKETQYF.

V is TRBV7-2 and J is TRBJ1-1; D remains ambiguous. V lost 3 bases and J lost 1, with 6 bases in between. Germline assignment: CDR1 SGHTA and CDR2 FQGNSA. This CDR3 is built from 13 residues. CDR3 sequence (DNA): TGTGCCAGCAGCTTCTTACCGAACACTGAAGCTTTCTTT. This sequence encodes CASSFLPNTEAFF.

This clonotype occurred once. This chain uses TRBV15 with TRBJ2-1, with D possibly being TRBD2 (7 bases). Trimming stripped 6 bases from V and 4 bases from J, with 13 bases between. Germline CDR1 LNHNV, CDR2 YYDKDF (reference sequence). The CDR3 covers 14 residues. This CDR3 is CATRGGEAYNEQFF. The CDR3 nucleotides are TGTGCCACCAGAGGGGGGGAGGCGTACAATGAGCAGTTCTTC.

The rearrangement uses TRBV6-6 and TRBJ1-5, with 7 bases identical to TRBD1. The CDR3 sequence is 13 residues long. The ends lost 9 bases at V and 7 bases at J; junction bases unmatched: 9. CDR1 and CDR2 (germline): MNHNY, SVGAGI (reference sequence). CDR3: CASYRGGQQPQHF. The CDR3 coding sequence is TGTGCCAGTTACAGGGGAGGACAACAGCCCCAGCATTTT.

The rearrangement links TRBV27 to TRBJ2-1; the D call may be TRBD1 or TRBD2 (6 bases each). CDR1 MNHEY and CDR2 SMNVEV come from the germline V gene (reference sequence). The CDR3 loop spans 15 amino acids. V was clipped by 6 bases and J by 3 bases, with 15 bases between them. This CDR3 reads CASSYAGGYYNEQFF. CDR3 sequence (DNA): TGTGCCAGCAGCTACGCCGGGGGCTACTACAATGAGCAGTTCTTC.

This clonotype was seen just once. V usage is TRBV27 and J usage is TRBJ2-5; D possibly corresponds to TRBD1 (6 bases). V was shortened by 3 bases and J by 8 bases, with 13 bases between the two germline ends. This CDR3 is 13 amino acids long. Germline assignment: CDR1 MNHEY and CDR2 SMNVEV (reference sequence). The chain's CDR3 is CASSLTGRRTQYF. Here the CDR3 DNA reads TGTGCCAGCAGTTTGACAGGCCGAAGAACCCAGTACTTC.

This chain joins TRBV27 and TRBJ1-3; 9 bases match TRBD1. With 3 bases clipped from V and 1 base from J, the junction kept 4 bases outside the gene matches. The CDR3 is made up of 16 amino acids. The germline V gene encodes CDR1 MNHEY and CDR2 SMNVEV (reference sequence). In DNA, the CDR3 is TGTGCCAGCAGTTTCCGGGGACAGGGATCTGGAAACACCATATATTTT. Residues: CASSFRGQGSGNTIYF.

The CDR3 loop reads CASSLVIIGGPGANVLTF. Here the CDR3 DNA reads TGTGCCAGCAGTTTAGTCATAATAGGAGGGCCTGGGGCCAACGTCCTGACTTTC. The rearrangement joins TRBV12-3 or TRBV12-4 to TRBJ2-6; D might be TRBD2 (6 bases). CDR3 length: 18 residues. Trimming took 1 base from V and 2 from J, leaving 15 bases between them.

CDR3 region: CVTLDAYGYTF. CDR3 DNA: TGTGTCACCCTGGACGCTTATGGCTACACCTTC. This chain uses TRBV27 with TRBJ1-2; no reliable D call. This CDR3 spans 11 amino acids. Germline V gives CDR1 MNHEY, CDR2 SMNVEV (reference sequence).

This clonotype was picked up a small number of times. CDR3 in amino acids: CASSFRRGDLDTQYF. The CDR3 DNA follows: TGTGCCAGCAGTTTCCGCCGGGGGGATTTAGATACGCAGTATTTT. This chain links TRBV12-3 or TRBV12-4 with TRBJ2-3, with TRBD2 identical over 7 bases. This CDR3 spans 15 amino acids. The trim removed 3 bases at V and 5 bases at J, leaving 8 bases unmatched.

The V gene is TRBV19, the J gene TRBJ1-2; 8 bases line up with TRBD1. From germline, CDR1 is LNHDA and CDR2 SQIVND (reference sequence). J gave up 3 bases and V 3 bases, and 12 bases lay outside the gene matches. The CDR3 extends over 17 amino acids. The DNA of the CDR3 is TGTGCCAGTAGTATTTCGGCAGGGGGCATAGACGACTATGGCTACACCTTC. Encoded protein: CASSISAGGIDDYGYTF.

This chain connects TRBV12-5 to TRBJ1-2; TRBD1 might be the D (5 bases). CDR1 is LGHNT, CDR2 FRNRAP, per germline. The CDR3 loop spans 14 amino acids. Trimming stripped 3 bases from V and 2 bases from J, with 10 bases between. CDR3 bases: TGTGCTAGTGGTTTTGGGACGGAAAACTATGGCTACACCTTC. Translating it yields CASGFGTENYGYTF.

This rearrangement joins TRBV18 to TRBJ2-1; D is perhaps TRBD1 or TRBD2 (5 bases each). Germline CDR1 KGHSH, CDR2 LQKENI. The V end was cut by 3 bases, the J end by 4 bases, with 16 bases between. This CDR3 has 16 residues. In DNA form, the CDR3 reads TGTGCCAGCTCACCGGAGCGGCAGGGTCGGTACAATGAGCAGTTCTTC. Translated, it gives CASSPERQGRYNEQFF.

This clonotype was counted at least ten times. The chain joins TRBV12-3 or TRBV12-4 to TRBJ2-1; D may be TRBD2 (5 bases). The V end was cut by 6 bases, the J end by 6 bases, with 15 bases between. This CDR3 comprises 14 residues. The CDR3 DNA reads TGTGCCAGCAGGGCGGGTGGACCACGCAATGAGCAGTTCTTC. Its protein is CASRAGGPRNEQFF.

The CDR3 coding sequence is TGTGCCAGCAGCTTAGGCCTAGTGACTGAAGCTTTCTTT. It yields the protein CASSLGLVTEAFF. The rearrangement links TRBV13 to TRBJ1-1, with no clear D. The V end lost 0 bases, the J end lost 5 bases, and 7 bases lay between the germline ends. The CDR3 is made up of 13 amino acids. Germline V gene sequence: CDR1 PRHDT, CDR2 FYEKMQ (reference sequence). Full variable domain (remainder filled in from reference TRBV13 and TRBJ1-1): AAGVIQSPRHLIKEKRETATLKCYPIPRHDTVYWYQQGPGQDPQFLISFYEKMQSDKGSIPDRFSAQQFSDYHSELNMSSLELGDSALYFCASSLGLVTEAFFGQGTRLTVV.